This T cell receptor (beta chain) came from a study of regulatory dendritic cells for organ transplantation. Across the study: Regulatory dendritic cells were monocyte-derived, receiving vitamin D3 on days 0 and 4 and IL-10 on day 4.

To note about this clone: As yet, its antigen is unknown.

Whole-study findings and limits: The authors noted considerable between-person heterogeneity in alloreactive memory CD8+ cells. Regulatory dendritic cells appeared to expand memory CD8+ clones less than mature ones.

Method: immunoSEQ multiplex PCR; TCRdb's copy keeps in-frame clones and lacks some. The sample lists 13,000 or so clones; roughly 89% were seen once. Sorted subsets were CFSE-labeled and cultured four to five days with allogeneic dendritic cells. With 3 bases clipped from V and 5 bases from J, the junction kept 4 bases outside the gene matches. The CDR3 runs to 15 residues. From germline, CDR1 is LNHDA and CDR2 SQIVND (reference sequence). The source is a human donor in good health. What was sequenced was naive CD8+ T cells from blood cultured with regulatory dendritic cells. The subset was: CD45RA+ naive T cells. This chain joins TRBV19 and TRBJ2-2; 9 bases map to TRBD2. The CDR3 bases are TGTGCCAGTAGTATCCCAGCGGGAGGAACCGGGGAGCTGTTTTTT. Translation: CASSIPAGGTGELFF.